The 20 T cell receptor beta chains reported below all come from one sample, sequenced in a study of monozygotic twins with inflammatory bowel disease. TCRdb reprocessed the 5' RACE reads, with one entry per CDR3 protein and no DNA. Listed are roughly 100,000 distinct CDR3 sequences; approximately 1.8% falls within the top ten. Sequenced: blood. These receptors were taken from a human donor with ulcerative colitis or Crohn's disease, or a healthy co-twin of an affected twin (not recorded which).

This rearrangement joins TRBV20-1 to TRBJ2-5. Germline values: CDR1 DFQATT, CDR2 SNEGSKA (reference sequence). The CDR3 consists of 12 residues. CDR3 in amino acids: CSAIASQETQYF.

This chain uses TRBV7-2 with TRBJ2-1; there is no DNA to check the TCRdb D call of TRBD2. The CDR3 is 16 residues long. Germline assignment: CDR1 SGHTA and CDR2 FQGNSA. The CDR3 reads CASSPPGLPGTNEQFF.

This chain joins TRBV3-1 and TRBJ2-7; TCRdb's assignment of TRBD1 cannot be checked, as there is no DNA. From germline, CDR1 is LGHDT and CDR2 YNNKEL (reference sequence). This CDR3 region has 13 residues. CDR3 loop: CASSPRDRYEQYF.

The rearrangement joins TRBV6-2 or TRBV6-3 to TRBJ2-4; TCRdb outputs TRBD1, but without DNA this stays unchecked. This CDR3 contains 12 residues. CDR1 is MNHEY and CDR2 is SVGEGT in the germline V gene. The CDR3 here is CASSWDQNIQYF.

The chain uses TRBV6-1 and TRBJ2-1; TCRdb names TRBD1, which stays unverified in the absence of DNA. The germline V gene encodes CDR1 MNHNS and CDR2 SASEGT. This CDR3 region has 15 residues. The CDR3 is CASSEGDTPYNEQFF.

The chain recombines TRBV6-2 or TRBV6-3 with TRBJ2-1; the D call from TCRdb, TRBD2, cannot be confirmed without DNA. Germline V CDR1 and CDR2: MNHEY, SVGEGT. The CDR3 runs 12 residues. The CDR3 loop reads CASRASASFRFF.

The rearrangement uses TRBV6-2 or TRBV6-3 and TRBJ1-5. This CDR3 contains 15 residues. The germline V gene encodes CDR1 MNHEY and CDR2 SVGEGT. CDR3 region: CASSYRALSNQPQHF.

This CDR3 is CSASKGRGLIGTGELFF. The genes are TRBV20-1 and TRBJ2-2; TCRdb lists TRBD1, though no DNA is available to test this call. The CDR3 totals 17 residues. Germline CDR1 and CDR2: DFQATT and SNEGSKA (reference sequence).

The V and J genes are TRBV20-1 and TRBJ2-5; lacking DNA, the TRBD2 call made by TCRdb goes unchecked. In germline, CDR1 is DFQATT, CDR2 SNEGSKA (reference sequence). This CDR3 has 15 residues. CDR3 in amino acids: CSASNGLAGVGTQYF.

This sequence joins TRBV9 and TRBJ1-2; TCRdb's assignment of TRBD1 cannot be checked, as there is no DNA. This CDR3 has 17 residues. Germline CDR1 SGDLS, CDR2 YYNGEE. The CDR3 protein is CASSAGTGIYLNYGYTF.

The CDR3 here is CASSFVSGTGELFF. J is TRBJ2-2 and V is TRBV7-2. This CDR3 has 14 residues. Germline-derived CDR1 and CDR2 are SGHTA and FQGNSA.

The chain's CDR3 is CASSGGGVDEKLFF. The chain carries TRBV5-1 and TRBJ1-4; TCRdb's D call of TRBD1 is untestable without DNA. Germline loops: CDR1 SGHRS, CDR2 YFSETQ. CDR3 length: 14 amino acids.

J is TRBJ1-5 and V is TRBV7-9; TCRdb outputs TRBD1, but without DNA this stays unchecked. Germline loops: CDR1 SEHNR, CDR2 FQNEAQ (reference sequence). The CDR3 consists of 16 residues. The CDR3 reads CASSSSGPLPNQPQHF.

The chain has TRBV7-6 and TRBJ2-2. This CDR3 is built from 14 residues. Germline lookup yields CDR1 SGHVS and CDR2 FNYEAQ. The CDR3 here is CASSLTWNTGELFF.

This sequence joins TRBV4-3 and TRBJ2-3. The CDR3 totals 19 residues. Germline lookup yields CDR1 LGHNA and CDR2 YSLEER. The chain's CDR3 is CASSQDMSVEKGPTDTQYF.

The CDR3 loop reads CASSPGLSSFWETQYF. J is TRBJ2-5 and V is TRBV7-2; checking the TCRdb D call of TRBD2 is not possible without DNA. Germline V lookup: CDR1 SGHTA, CDR2 FQGNSA. The CDR3 is 16 amino acids.

The V and J genes are TRBV27 and TRBJ2-1; the D gene TCRdb calls, TRBD2, cannot be checked with no DNA. CDR1 MNHEY and CDR2 SMNVEV come from the germline V gene (reference sequence). CDR3 size: 14 residues. Here the CDR3 reads CASSPAGLYNEQFF.

The V and J genes are TRBV12-3 or TRBV12-4 and TRBJ2-1; absent DNA, TCRdb's TRBD2 call cannot be checked. The CDR3 is 15 amino acids. CDR3 sequence: CASSFKNRGADEQFF.

The rearrangement links TRBV4-3 to TRBJ1-5; the D gene TCRdb calls, TRBD1, cannot be checked with no DNA. Per the germline V gene, CDR1 is LGHNA and CDR2 is YSLEER. The CDR3 is 15 residues long. The CDR3 spells CASSQGAQGYQPQHF.

The gene calls are TRBV18 and TRBJ2-7; TCRdb gives TRBD1 as the D gene, but with no DNA this cannot be confirmed. Looked up from germline, CDR1 is KGHSH and CDR2 is LQKENI. The CDR3 sequence is 14 residues long. Here the CDR3 reads CASSPSTGPSEQYF.